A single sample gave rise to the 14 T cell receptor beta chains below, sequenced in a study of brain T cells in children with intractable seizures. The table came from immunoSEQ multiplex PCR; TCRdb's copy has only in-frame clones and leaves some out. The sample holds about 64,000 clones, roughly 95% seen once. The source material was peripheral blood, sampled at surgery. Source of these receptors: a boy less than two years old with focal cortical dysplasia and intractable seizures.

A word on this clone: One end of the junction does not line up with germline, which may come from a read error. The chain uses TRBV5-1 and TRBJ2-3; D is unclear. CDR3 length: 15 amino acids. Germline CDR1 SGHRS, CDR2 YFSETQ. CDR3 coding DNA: TGCGCCAGCAGTTTGGCAATAACTAGCACAGATACGCAGTATTTT. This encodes CASSLAITSTDTQYF. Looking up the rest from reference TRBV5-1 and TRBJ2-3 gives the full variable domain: KAGVTQTPRYLIKTRGQQVTLSCSPISGHRSVSWYQQTPGQGLQFLFEYFSETQRNKGNFPGRFSGRQFSNSRSEMNVSTLELGDSALYLCASSLAITSTDTQYFGPGTRLTVL.

The CDR3 nucleotides are TGTGCCAGCTCACCAATCCCCCGAGCAGGGGTGGGTGGCTACACCTTC. This encodes CASSPIPRAGVGGYTF. The J gene is TRBJ1-2, the V gene TRBV18, with a tentative D call TRBD1 (6 bases). The CDR3 consists of 16 residues. Germline V CDR1 and CDR2: KGHSH, LQKENI. The germline V and J ends were trimmed by 2 bases and 7 bases, with 20 bases remaining between them.

The CDR3 nucleotides are TGCGCCAGCAGCTTGGTGCAGAATCCCTCCTCTGGAAACACCATATATTTT. As protein: CASSLVQNPSSGNTIYF. The chain is built from TRBV5-1 and TRBJ1-3; D uncertain. With 0 bases removed from V and 0 bases from J, the gap between germline ends came to 13 bases. Germline lookup yields CDR1 SGHRS and CDR2 YFSETQ. The CDR3 is 17 amino acids.

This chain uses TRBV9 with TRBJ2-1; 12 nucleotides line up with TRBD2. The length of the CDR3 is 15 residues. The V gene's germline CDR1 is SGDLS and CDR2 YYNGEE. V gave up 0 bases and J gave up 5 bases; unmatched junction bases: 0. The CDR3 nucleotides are TGTGCCAGCAGCGTAGGACTAGCGGGGGACAATGAGCAGTTCTTC. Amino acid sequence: CASSVGLAGDNEQFF.

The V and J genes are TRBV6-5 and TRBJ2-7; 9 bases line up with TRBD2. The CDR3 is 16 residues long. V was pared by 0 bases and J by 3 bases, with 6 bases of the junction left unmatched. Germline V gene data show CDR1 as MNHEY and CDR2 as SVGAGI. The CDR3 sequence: CASSYSIAGEGYEQYF. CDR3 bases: TGTGCCAGCAGTTACTCGATAGCGGGAGAGGGCTACGAGCAGTACTTC.

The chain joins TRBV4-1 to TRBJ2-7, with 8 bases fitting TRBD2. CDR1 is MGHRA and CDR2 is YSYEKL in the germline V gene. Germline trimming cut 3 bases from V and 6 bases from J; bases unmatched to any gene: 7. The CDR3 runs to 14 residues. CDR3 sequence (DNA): TGCGCCAGCAGCCAGAGAGCGGGAGCGGGCGAGCAGTACTTC. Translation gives CASSQRAGAGEQYF.

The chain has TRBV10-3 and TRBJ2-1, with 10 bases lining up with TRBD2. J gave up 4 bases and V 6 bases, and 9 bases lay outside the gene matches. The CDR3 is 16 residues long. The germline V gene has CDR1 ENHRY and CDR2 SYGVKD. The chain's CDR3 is CAIRQQSGGAYNEQFF. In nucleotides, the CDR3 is TGTGCCATCAGGCAGCAAAGCGGGGGGGCTTACAATGAGCAGTTCTTC.

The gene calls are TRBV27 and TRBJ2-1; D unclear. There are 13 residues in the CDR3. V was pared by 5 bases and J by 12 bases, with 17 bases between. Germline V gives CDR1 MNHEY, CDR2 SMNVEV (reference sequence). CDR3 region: CASSRQVADGQFF. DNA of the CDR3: TGTGCCAGCAGTCGGCAAGTTGCGGATGGGCAGTTCTTC.

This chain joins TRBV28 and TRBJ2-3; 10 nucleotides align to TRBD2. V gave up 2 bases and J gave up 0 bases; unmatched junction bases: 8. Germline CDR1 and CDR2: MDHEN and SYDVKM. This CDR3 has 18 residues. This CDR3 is CASSLGFTTSGSTDTQYF. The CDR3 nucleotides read TGTGCCAGCAGTTTAGGGTTCACGACTAGCGGGAGCACAGATACGCAGTATTTT.

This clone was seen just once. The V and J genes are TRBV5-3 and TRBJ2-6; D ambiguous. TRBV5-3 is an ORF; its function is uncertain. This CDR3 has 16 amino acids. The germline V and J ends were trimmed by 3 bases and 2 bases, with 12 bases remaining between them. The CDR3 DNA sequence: TGTGCCAGAAGCTCTTACGTCCCCCCTGGGGCCAACGTCCTGACTTTC. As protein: CARSSYVPPGANVLTF.

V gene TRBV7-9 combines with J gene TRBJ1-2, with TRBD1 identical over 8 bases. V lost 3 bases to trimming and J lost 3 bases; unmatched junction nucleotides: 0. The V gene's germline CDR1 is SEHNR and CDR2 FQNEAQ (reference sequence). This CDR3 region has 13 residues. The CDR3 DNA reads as TGTGCCAGCAGCTTGGACAGGGACTATGGCTACACCTTC. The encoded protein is CASSLDRDYGYTF.

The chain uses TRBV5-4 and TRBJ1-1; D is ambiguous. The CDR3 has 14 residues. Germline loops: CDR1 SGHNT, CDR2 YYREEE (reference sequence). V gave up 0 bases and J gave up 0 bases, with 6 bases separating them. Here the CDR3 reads CASSLDSMNTEAFF. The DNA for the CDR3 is TGTGCCAGCAGCTTGGACAGCATGAACACTGAAGCTTTCTTT.

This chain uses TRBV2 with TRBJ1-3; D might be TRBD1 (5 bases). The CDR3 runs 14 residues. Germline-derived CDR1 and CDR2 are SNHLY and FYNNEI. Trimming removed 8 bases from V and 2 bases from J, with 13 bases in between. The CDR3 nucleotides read TGTGCCAGCCAACGCACGGGACCTGGAAACACCATATATTTT. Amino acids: CASQRTGPGNTIYF.

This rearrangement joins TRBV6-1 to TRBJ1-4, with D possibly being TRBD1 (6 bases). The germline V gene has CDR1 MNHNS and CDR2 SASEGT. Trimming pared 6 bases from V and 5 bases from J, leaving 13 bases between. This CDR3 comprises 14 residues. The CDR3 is CASSYNGQNEKLFF. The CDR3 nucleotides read TGTGCCAGCAGCTACAATGGACAGAATGAAAAACTGTTTTTT.